These T cell receptor beta chains were read from a single sample in a study of blood T cell repertoires in COVID-19. Measured with immunoSEQ multiplex PCR; TCRdb has only the in-frame clones, and not every one. The repertoire includes some 260,000 clones, approximately 85% of them detected once, and about 0.8% sits in the top ten. The sequencing input was peripheral blood. The receptors here all came from a woman younger than 45 with acute or convalescent COVID-19. The CDR3 runs from the conserved cysteine through the conserved F or W. A D gene is named only where the DNA matches it firmly. Only some rows state a clone size, as once, few, many or a class for expanded clones.

clone_size: once; j_call: TRBJ2-1; d_call: TRBD2; v_call: TRBV29-1; cdr3_length: 19; cdr3_aa: CSVLGGGLAGASSYNEQFF; cdr3_nt: TGCAGCGTTTTGGGGGGGGGACTAGCGGGAGCAAGCTCCTACAATGAGCAGTTCTTC
clone_size: -; j_call: TRBJ2-5; d_call: TRBD1; v_call: TRBV25-1; cdr3_length: 14; cdr3_aa: CASRAGTAQETQYF; cdr3_nt: TGTGCCAGCAGAGCCGGGACAGCCCAAGAGACCCAGTACTTC
clone_size: -; j_call: TRBJ2-1; d_call: TRBD2; v_call: TRBV4-3; cdr3_length: 14; cdr3_aa: CASSHRAGGGEQFF; cdr3_nt: TGCGCCAGCAGCCATAGAGCGGGAGGGGGGGAGCAGTTCTTC
clone_size: -; j_call: TRBJ1-5; d_call: -; v_call: TRBV7-6; cdr3_length: 13; cdr3_aa: CASSLAQGWPQHF; cdr3_nt: TGTGCCAGCAGCTTAGCGCAGGGTTGGCCCCAGCATTTT
clone_size: -; j_call: TRBJ2-2; d_call: TRBD1; v_call: TRBV4-3; cdr3_length: 20; cdr3_aa: CASSQSLPGQGRLRSGELFF; cdr3_nt: TGCGCCAGCAGCCAATCCCTTCCGGGACAGGGGAGGTTGAGGTCCGGGGAGCTGTTTTTT
clone_size: -; j_call: TRBJ2-7; d_call: TRBD1; v_call: TRBV6-5; cdr3_length: 15; cdr3_aa: CASNKGDRGRREQYF; cdr3_nt: TGTGCCAGCAACAAGGGGGACAGGGGGCGTAGGGAGCAGTACTTC
clone_size: -; j_call: TRBJ2-1; d_call: TRBD1; v_call: TRBV4-3; cdr3_length: 16; cdr3_aa: CASSQADRTGVNEQFF; cdr3_nt: TGCGCCAGCAGCCAAGCGGATCGGACAGGGGTAAATGAGCAGTTCTTC
clone_size: once; j_call: TRBJ2-5; d_call: -; v_call: TRBV13; cdr3_length: 14; cdr3_aa: CASSSTGFQETQYF; cdr3_nt: TGTGCCAGCAGCTCAACAGGGTTCCAAGAGACCCAGTACTTC
clone_size: once; j_call: TRBJ1-2; d_call: -; v_call: TRBV9; cdr3_length: 12; cdr3_aa: CASSLRGYGYTF; cdr3_nt: TGTGCCAGCAGCCTCCGGGGCTATGGCTACACCTTC
clone_size: -; j_call: TRBJ1-6; d_call: TRBD1; v_call: TRBV7-2; cdr3_length: 17; cdr3_aa: CASSFAGQGPNNSPLHF; cdr3_nt: TGTGCCAGCAGCTTTGCGGGACAGGGTCCTAATAATTCACCCCTCCACTTT
clone_size: -; j_call: TRBJ1-1; d_call: -; v_call: TRBV5-6; cdr3_length: 16; cdr3_aa: CASSLVSQGLNTEAFF; cdr3_nt: TGTGCCAGCAGCTTGGTCAGTCAGGGGTTGAACACTGAAGCTTTCTTT
clone_size: -; j_call: TRBJ1-1; d_call: -; v_call: TRBV18; cdr3_length: 15; cdr3_aa: CASFVHWAENTEAFF; cdr3_nt: TGTGCCAGCTTCGTCCATTGGGCCGAGAACACTGAAGCTTTCTTT
clone_size: -; j_call: TRBJ2-7; d_call: TRBD1; v_call: TRBV30; cdr3_length: 12; cdr3_aa: CAWSTGGPEQYF; cdr3_nt: TGTGCCTGGAGTACAGGGGGACCCGAGCAGTACTTC
clone_size: -; j_call: TRBJ2-3; d_call: -; v_call: TRBV11-3; cdr3_length: 19; cdr3_aa: CASSPDRFQPEGHTDTQYF; cdr3_nt: TGTGCCAGCAGCCCAGATCGGTTCCAACCCGAGGGCCACACAGATACGCAGTATTTT
clone_size: -; j_call: TRBJ2-1; d_call: -; v_call: TRBV25-1; cdr3_length: 15; cdr3_aa: CASSESVGPRNEQFF; cdr3_nt: TGTGCCAGCAGTGAATCGGTGGGGCCCCGCAATGAGCAGTTCTTC
clone_size: -; j_call: TRBJ2-7; d_call: TRBD2; v_call: TRBV19; cdr3_length: 14; cdr3_aa: CASRGAGVSYEQYF; cdr3_nt: TGTGCCAGTAGAGGGGCGGGAGTATCCTACGAGCAGTACTTC
clone_size: -; j_call: TRBJ2-7; d_call: -; v_call: TRBV6-2/TRBV6-3; cdr3_length: 13; cdr3_aa: CASSYTSAYEQYF; cdr3_nt: TGTGCCAGCAGTTACACCTCAGCCTACGAGCAGTACTTC
clone_size: -; j_call: TRBJ2-7; d_call: -; v_call: TRBV7-9; cdr3_length: 14; cdr3_aa: CASSQSGSSYEQYF; cdr3_nt: TGTGCCAGCAGCCAATCCGGGAGTTCGTACGAGCAGTACTTC
clone_size: -; j_call: TRBJ2-2; d_call: TRBD2; v_call: TRBV5-1; cdr3_length: 15; cdr3_aa: CASRSSGSRTGELFF; cdr3_nt: TGCGCCAGCAGGTCTAGCGGGAGTCGGACCGGGGAGCTGTTTTTT
clone_size: -; j_call: TRBJ2-7; d_call: -; v_call: TRBV9; cdr3_length: 14; cdr3_aa: CASSVGSDSYEQYF; cdr3_nt: TGTGCCAGCAGCGTAGGGTCAGACTCCTACGAGCAGTACTTC
clone_size: -; j_call: TRBJ1-2; d_call: -; v_call: TRBV27; cdr3_length: 16; cdr3_aa: CASRSILTGWGDGYTF; cdr3_nt: TGTGCCAGCAGATCAATTCTCACAGGGTGGGGCGACGGCTACACCTTC
clone_size: -; j_call: TRBJ2-7; d_call: TRBD2; v_call: TRBV7-2; cdr3_length: 16; cdr3_aa: CASSSDPGLAGVEQYF; cdr3_nt: TGTGCCAGCAGCTCCGACCCGGGACTAGCGGGAGTCGAGCAGTACTTC
clone_size: -; j_call: TRBJ2-1; d_call: -; v_call: TRBV7-6; cdr3_length: 16; cdr3_aa: CASSWTGTQNNNEQFF; cdr3_nt: TGTGCCAGCAGTTGGACCGGGACTCAAAATAACAATGAGCAGTTCTTC
clone_size: -; j_call: TRBJ2-5; d_call: -; v_call: TRBV13; cdr3_length: 14; cdr3_aa: CASSPGGLQETQYF; cdr3_nt: TGTGCCAGCAGCCCCGGTGGGCTCCAAGAGACCCAGTACTTC
clone_size: -; j_call: TRBJ1-1; d_call: TRBD1; v_call: TRBV6-2/TRBV6-3; cdr3_length: 16; cdr3_aa: CASSHRQQGARTEAFF; cdr3_nt: TGTGCCAGCAGTCACCGCCAACAGGGGGCGCGGACTGAAGCTTTCTTT